The rows below give T cell receptor beta chains drawn from one sample of a study of control samples from healthy donors and cancer patients. The method was immunoSEQ multiplex PCR; TCRdb's version includes in-frame clones alone and lacks a portion of them. There are 100,000 to 150,000 clones in the sample; 80% to 95% occur only once, and almost 2.5% lies in the top ten. Material for sequencing was blood. The origin of the receptors is a man aged 18 to 30 in good health. Each CDR3 is given with its conserved first and last residue. A D gene is named only where the DNA matches it firmly. Clone size appears in some rows only: once, few, many, or a class for an expanded clone.

d_call	v_call	j_call	clone_size	cdr3_aa	cdr3_nt
NA	TRBV28	TRBJ2-2	NA	CASSLTGTGELFF	TGTGCCAGCAGTCTGACAGGCACCGGGGAGCTGTTTTTT
TRBD1	TRBV6-1	TRBJ2-7	NA	CASSDPGTGASYEQYF	TGTGCCAGCAGTGACCCCGGGACAGGGGCCTCCTACGAGCAGTACTTC
TRBD1	TRBV6-5	TRBJ1-5	NA	CASQGAGQPQHF	TGTGCCAGCCAGGGGGCCGGCCAGCCCCAGCATTTT
NA	TRBV19	TRBJ2-7	NA	CASSAGRDNYEQYF	TGTGCCAGTAGTGCGGGGCGGGACAACTACGAGCAGTACTTC
NA	TRBV27	TRBJ1-6	NA	CASSFSGQKYYNSPLHF	TGTGCCAGCAGTTTCTCAGGGCAAAAATATTATAATTCACCCCTCCACTTT
NA	TRBV6-2/TRBV6-3	TRBJ1-1	NA	CASSYQPFGTNTEAFF	TGTGCCAGCAGTTACCAACCTTTCGGGACGAACACTGAAGCTTTCTTT
TRBD2	TRBV3-1/TRBV3-2	TRBJ2-1	NA	CASRGLAGGNEQFF	TGTGCCAGCAGGGGACTAGCGGGGGGGAATGAGCAGTTCTTC
NA	TRBV28	TRBJ1-2	NA	CASRDPRGYGYTF	TGTGCCAGCAGGGACCCAAGGGGCTATGGCTACACCTTC
TRBD2	TRBV6-2/TRBV6-3	TRBJ2-1	NA	CASSDARTSGGNEQFF	TGTGCCAGCAGCGATGCTCGGACTAGCGGGGGCAATGAGCAGTTCTTC
NA	TRBV28	TRBJ1-6	NA	CASSLWRSYDSPLHF	TGTGCCAGCAGTTTATGGCGGTCCTACGACTCACCCCTCCACTTT
NA	TRBV2	TRBJ1-5	NA	CASSVWDRNQPQHF	TGTGCCAGCAGTGTGTGGGACCGCAATCAGCCCCAGCATTTT
TRBD1	TRBV9	TRBJ1-2	once	CASSEGQGSYGYTF	TGTGCCAGCAGCGAAGGACAGGGTAGCTATGGCTACACCTTC
NA	TRBV4-1	TRBJ2-3	NA	CASSPAGDTQYF	TGCGCCAGCAGCCCCGCCGGGGATACGCAGTATTTT
TRBD1	TRBV28	TRBJ1-6	NA	CASSLTGAGSPLHF	TGTGCCAGCAGCCTAACAGGGGCTGGTTCACCCCTCCACTTT
NA	TRBV7-9	TRBJ2-7	NA	CASTGANSSYEQYF	TGTGCCAGCACGGGGGCTAATAGCTCCTACGAGCAGTACTTC
TRBD2	TRBV7-3	TRBJ2-1	NA	CASSHSGLAGNEQFF	TGTGCCAGCAGCCACAGCGGACTAGCAGGCAATGAGCAGTTCTTC
NA	TRBV5-6	TRBJ1-4	NA	CASSFGAGKLFF	TGTGCCAGCAGCTTCGGGGCTGGGAAACTGTTTTTT
NA	TRBV19	TRBJ2-7	NA	CASSARVSYEQYF	TGTGCCAGTAGTGCCCGGGTTTCCTACGAGCAGTACTTC
NA	TRBV2	TRBJ1-6	few	CASSDTDNSPLHF	TGTGCCAGCAGTGACACCGATAATTCACCCCTCCACTTT
NA	TRBV12-3/TRBV12-4	TRBJ1-5	NA	CASSLTGTQPQHF	TGTGCCAGCAGTTTAACGGGGACTCAGCCCCAGCATTTT
TRBD1	TRBV29-1	TRBJ2-7	once	CSVVGTGISYEQYF	TGCAGCGTTGTAGGGACAGGGATATCCTACGAGCAGTACTTC
TRBD2	TRBV28	TRBJ2-5	NA	CASSLTSGRGEEETQYF	TGTGCCAGCAGCCTCACGAGCGGGAGAGGGGAGGAAGAGACCCAGTACTTC
TRBD1	TRBV5-1	TRBJ2-7	NA	CASSLVFQSGQGREQYF	TGCGCCAGCAGCTTGGTGTTTCAGTCGGGACAGGGGAGAGAGCAGTACTTC
TRBD1	TRBV11-2	TRBJ1-6	NA	CASSRGTGGPLHF	TGTGCCAGCAGCCGCGGGACAGGAGGGCCCCTCCACTTT
TRBD1	TRBV19	TRBJ1-6	NA	CASSDRGNSPLHF	TGTGCCAGTAGTGACAGGGGGAATTCACCCCTCCACTTT
NA	TRBV11-3	TRBJ2-2	NA	CASSPSTENTGELFF	TGTGCCAGCAGCCCGTCTACAGAGAACACCGGGGAGCTGTTTTTT
NA	TRBV5-1	TRBJ1-1	few	CASSSTGGIEAFF	TGCGCCAGCAGCTCCACCGGGGGTATTGAAGCTTTCTTT
NA	TRBV5-1	TRBJ1-2	NA	CASASGDEGGYTF	TGCGCCAGCGCTTCGGGGGACGAAGGGGGCTACACCTTC
NA	TRBV6-5	TRBJ2-1	NA	CASGHYSYNEQFF	TGTGCCAGCGGGCATTACTCCTACAATGAGCAGTTCTTC
NA	TRBV4-1	TRBJ1-3	NA	CASSPLGNTIYF	TGCGCCAGCAGCCCTCTGGGAAACACCATATATTTT
NA	TRBV11-3	TRBJ2-3	NA	CASSLIRCKYPDTQYF	TGTGCCAGCAGCCTAATACGTTGTAAGTATCCAGATACGCAGTATTTT
TRBD1	TRBV9	TRBJ1-2	NA	CASSATGGFNYGYTF	TGTGCCAGCAGCGCGACAGGGGGTTTTAACTATGGCTACACCTTC
TRBD2	TRBV12-3/TRBV12-4	TRBJ2-5	NA	CATRGGGETQYF	TGTGCCACCCGCGGGGGGGGAGAGACCCAGTACTTC
NA	TRBV25-1	TRBJ1-1	once	CASTRWGNTEAFF	TGTGCCAGCACCCGGTGGGGGAACACTGAAGCTTTCTTT
NA	TRBV29-1	TRBJ1-1	NA	CSVERGQNTEAFF	TGCAGCGTTGAAAGGGGCCAGAACACTGAAGCTTTCTTT
TRBD2	TRBV5-1	TRBJ2-1	once	CASSLDASGGLDNEQFF	TGCGCCAGCAGCTTGGATGCTAGCGGGGGGCTGGACAATGAGCAGTTCTTC
NA	TRBV15	TRBJ1-5	NA	CATSRDRRGMGNQPQHF	TGTGCCACCAGCAGAGATCGAAGGGGAATGGGCAATCAGCCCCAGCATTTT
TRBD1	TRBV6-4	TRBJ1-6	NA	CASSEDRGNSPLHF	TGTGCCAGCAGTGAGGACAGGGGCAATTCACCCCTCCACTTT
NA	TRBV30	TRBJ2-2	NA	CADRDQNTGELFF	TGTGCCGACCGGGACCAGAACACCGGGGAGCTGTTTTTT
NA	TRBV11-2	TRBJ2-7	NA	CASSLGIGLNLREQYF	TGTGCCAGCAGCTTAGGCATTGGACTCAATCTCCGCGAGCAGTACTTC
NA	TRBV6-5	TRBJ1-1	NA	CASSMSQGSEAFF	TGTGCCAGCAGTATGTCACAGGGATCTGAAGCTTTCTTT
NA	TRBV15	TRBJ1-2	NA	CATSRDRGTTGGYGYTF	TGTGCCACCAGCAGAGATCGAGGGACCACTGGGGGCTATGGCTACACCTTC
TRBD1	TRBV7-8	TRBJ2-5	NA	CASSRDRAETQYF	TGTGCCAGCAGCAGGGACAGGGCGGAGACCCAGTACTTC
NA	TRBV5-5	TRBJ2-7	NA	CASSLTGYEQYF	TGTGCCAGCAGCCTGACAGGTTACGAGCAGTACTTC
TRBD1	TRBV28	TRBJ2-5	NA	CASSQGAEETQYF	TGTGCCAGCAGTCAGGGGGCGGAGGAGACCCAGTACTTC